The source of this T cell receptor beta chain is a study of cytomegalovirus exposure and HLA in healthy donors. Concerning this clone itself: Its antigen is currently unknown.

Notes on the study in general: As was reported, the HLA-A and HLA-B alleles of most subjects were accurately predicted from TCR beta sequences.

With 60 Vbeta and 13 Jbeta primers, the PCR was carried out. Data came from immunoSEQ multiplex PCR; TCRdb stores just in-frame clones and leaves some out. The sample has 150,000 to 200,000 clones, about 90% seen once; the top ten hold around 0.21%. This TCR was recovered from a girl younger than two in good health and CMV-seronegative. Sequenced input: PBMCs.

The DNA for the CDR3 is TGTGCCTGGAACGGAGACAATGAGCAGTTCTTC. Protein product: CAWNGDNEQFF. The rearrangement links TRBV30 to TRBJ2-1; D gene unclear. The CDR3 sequence is 11 residues long. Germline V lookup: CDR1 GTSNPN, CDR2 SVGIG (reference sequence). The V gene lost 4 bases and the J gene lost 5 bases, with 6 bases spanning the gap.